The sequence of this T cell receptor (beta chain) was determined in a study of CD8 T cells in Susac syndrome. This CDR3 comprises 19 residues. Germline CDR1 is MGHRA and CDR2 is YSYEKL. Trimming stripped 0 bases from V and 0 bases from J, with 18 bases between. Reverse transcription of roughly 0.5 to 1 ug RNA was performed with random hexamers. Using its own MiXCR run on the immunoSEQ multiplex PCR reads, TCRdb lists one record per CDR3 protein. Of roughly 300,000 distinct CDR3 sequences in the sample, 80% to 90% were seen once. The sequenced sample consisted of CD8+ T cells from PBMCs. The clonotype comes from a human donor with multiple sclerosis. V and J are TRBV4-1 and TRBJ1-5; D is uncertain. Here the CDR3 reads CASSQDRASGGSSNQPQHF. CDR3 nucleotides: TGCGCCAGCAGCCAAGATCGTGCATCCGGAGGGAGTAGCAATCAGCCCCAGCATTTT.